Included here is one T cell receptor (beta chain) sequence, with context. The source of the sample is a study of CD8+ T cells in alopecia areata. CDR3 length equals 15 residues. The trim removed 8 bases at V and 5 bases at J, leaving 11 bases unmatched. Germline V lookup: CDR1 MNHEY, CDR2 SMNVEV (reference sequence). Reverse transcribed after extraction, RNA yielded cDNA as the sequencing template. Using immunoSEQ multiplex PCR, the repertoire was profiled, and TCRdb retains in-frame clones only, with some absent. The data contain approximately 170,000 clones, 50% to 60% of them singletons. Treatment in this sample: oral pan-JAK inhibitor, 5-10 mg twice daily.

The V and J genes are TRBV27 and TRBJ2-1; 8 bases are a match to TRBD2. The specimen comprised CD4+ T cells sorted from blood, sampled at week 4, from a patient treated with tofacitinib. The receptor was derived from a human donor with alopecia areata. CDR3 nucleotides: TGTGCCAGCCTCCCGGCGGGGGGAAAGAACAATGAGCAGTTCTTC. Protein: CASLPAGGKNNEQFF.